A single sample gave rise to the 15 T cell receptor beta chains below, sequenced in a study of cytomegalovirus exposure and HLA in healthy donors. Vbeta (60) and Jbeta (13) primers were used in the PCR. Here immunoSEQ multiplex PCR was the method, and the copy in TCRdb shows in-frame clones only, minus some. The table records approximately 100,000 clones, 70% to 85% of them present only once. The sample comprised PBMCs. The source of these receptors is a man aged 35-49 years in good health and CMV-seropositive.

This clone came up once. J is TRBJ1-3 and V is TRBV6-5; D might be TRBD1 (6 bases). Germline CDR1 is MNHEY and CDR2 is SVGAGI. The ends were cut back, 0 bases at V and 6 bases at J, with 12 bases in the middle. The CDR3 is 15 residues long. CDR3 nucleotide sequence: TGTGCCAGCAGTTACTCGTTTAGGGGGAAAAACACCATATATTTT. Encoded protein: CASSYSFRGKNTIYF.

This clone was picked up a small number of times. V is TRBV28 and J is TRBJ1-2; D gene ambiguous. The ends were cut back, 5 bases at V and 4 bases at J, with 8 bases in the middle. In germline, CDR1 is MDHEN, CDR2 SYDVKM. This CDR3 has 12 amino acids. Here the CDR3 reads CASSQEGYGYTF. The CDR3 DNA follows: TGTGCCAGCAGTCAAGAGGGCTATGGCTACACCTTC.

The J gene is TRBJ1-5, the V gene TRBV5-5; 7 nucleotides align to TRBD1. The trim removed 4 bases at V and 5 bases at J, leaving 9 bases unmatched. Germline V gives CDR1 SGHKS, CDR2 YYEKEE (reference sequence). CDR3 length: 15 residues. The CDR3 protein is CASSQSTGEHQPQHF. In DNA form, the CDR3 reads TGTGCCAGCAGCCAATCAACAGGGGAACATCAGCCCCAGCATTTT.

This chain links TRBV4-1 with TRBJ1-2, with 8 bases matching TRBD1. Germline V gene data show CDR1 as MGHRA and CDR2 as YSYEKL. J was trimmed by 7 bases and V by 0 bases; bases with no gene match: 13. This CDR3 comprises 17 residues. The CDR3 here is CASSQESSPDRGIGYTF. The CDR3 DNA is TGCGCCAGCAGCCAAGAATCCTCGCCAGACAGGGGAATTGGCTACACCTTC.

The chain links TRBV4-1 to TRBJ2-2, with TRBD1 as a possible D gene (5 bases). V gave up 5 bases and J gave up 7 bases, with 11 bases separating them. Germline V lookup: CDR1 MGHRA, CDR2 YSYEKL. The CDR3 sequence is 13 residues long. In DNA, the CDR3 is TGCGCCAGCAGCACGCAGGGAAACGGGGAGCTGTTTTTT. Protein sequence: CASSTQGNGELFF.

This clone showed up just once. The CDR3 is CASSYSDRDYGYTF. The CDR3 DNA reads as TGTGCCAGCAGTTACTCGGACAGGGACTATGGCTACACCTTC. V usage is TRBV6-5 and J usage is TRBJ1-2; 8 bases match TRBD1. The CDR3 extends over 14 amino acids. V lost 0 bases and J lost 3; bases outside the gene matches: 0. From germline, CDR1 is MNHEY and CDR2 SVGAGI.

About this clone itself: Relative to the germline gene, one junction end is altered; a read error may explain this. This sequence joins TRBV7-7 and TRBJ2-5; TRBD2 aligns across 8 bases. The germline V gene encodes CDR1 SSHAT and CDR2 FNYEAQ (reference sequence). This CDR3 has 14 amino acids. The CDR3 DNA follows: TGTGCTAGCAGCGCCGTAGGCGGGGGGGAGACCCAGTACTTC. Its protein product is CASSAVGGGETQYF.

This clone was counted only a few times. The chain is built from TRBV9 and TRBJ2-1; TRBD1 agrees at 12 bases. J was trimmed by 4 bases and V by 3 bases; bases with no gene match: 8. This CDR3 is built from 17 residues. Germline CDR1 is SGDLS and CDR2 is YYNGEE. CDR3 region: CASSGARDRGLYNEQFF. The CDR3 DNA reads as TGTGCCAGCAGCGGGGCCCGGGACAGGGGGCTGTACAATGAGCAGTTCTTC.

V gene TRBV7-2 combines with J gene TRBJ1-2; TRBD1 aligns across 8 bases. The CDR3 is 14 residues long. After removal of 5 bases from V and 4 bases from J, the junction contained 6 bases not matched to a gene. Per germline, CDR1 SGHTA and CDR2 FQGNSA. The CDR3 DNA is TGTGCCAGCAGCCACAGGACAGGGCGCTATGGCTACACCTTC. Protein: CASSHRTGRYGYTF.

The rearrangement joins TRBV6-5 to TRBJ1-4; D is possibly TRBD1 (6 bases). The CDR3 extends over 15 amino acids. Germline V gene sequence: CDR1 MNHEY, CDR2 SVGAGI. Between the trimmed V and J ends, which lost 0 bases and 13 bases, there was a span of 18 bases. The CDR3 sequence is CASSYSRGTGNVLFF. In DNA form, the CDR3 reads TGTGCCAGCAGTTACTCACGGGGCACAGGGAACGTACTGTTTTTT.

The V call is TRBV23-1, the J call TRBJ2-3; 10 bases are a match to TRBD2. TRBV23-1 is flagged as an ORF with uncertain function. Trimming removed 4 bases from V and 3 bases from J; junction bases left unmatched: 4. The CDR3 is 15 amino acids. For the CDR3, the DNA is TGCGCCAGCAGTCCCGGACTAGCGGATACAGATACGCAGTATTTT. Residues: CASSPGLADTDTQYF.

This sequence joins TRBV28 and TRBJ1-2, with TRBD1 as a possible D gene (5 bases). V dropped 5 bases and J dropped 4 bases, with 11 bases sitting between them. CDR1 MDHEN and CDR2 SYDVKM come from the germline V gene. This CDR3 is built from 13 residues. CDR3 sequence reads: CASSAGTAYGYTF. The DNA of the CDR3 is TGTGCCAGCAGTGCCGGGACTGCCTATGGCTACACCTTC.

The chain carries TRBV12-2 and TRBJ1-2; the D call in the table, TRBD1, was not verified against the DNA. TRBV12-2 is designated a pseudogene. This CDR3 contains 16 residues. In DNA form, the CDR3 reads TGTGCAAGTCGCTTCTTGAGGCTGGGGACAAACTATGGCTACACCTTC. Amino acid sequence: CASRFLRLGTNYGYTF.

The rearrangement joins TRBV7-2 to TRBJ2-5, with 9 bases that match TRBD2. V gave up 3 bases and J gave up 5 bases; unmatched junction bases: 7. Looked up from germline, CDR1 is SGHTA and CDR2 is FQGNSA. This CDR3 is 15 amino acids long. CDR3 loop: CASSFYLAGRETQYF. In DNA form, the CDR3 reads TGTGCCAGCAGCTTTTACCTAGCGGGGCGGGAGACCCAGTACTTC.

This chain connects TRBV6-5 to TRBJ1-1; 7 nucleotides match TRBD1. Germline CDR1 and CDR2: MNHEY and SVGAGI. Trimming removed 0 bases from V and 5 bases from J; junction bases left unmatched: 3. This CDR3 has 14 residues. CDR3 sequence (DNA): TGTGCCAGCAGTTACTCGACAGGGAGTACTGAAGCTTTCTTT. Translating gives CASSYSTGSTEAFF.